These 10 T cell receptor beta chains originate from one sample sequenced in a study of T cell repertoires in cytomegalovirus infection. TCRdb re-called the reads through MiXCR, storing one row per CDR3 protein. Of roughly 990,000 distinct CDR3 sequences listed, 25% to 40% are singletons. These receptors lack a known antigen. The sequenced sample was cultured CD8+ T cells from PBMCs, obtained from culture after CMV antigen stimulation. These receptors all stem from a human donor in good health (CMV status not recorded). Some clones in this sample may be carry-over from other donors' samples.

The chain is built from TRBV7-9 and TRBJ2-1; D is perhaps TRBD1 or TRBD2 (6 bases each). The V and J ends lost 5 bases and 6 bases respectively, with 17 bases between them. The CDR3 covers 15 residues. In germline, CDR1 is SEHNR, CDR2 FQNEAQ (reference sequence). The CDR3: CASSKVLEGGNEQFF. DNA for the CDR3: TGTGCCAGCAGCAAAGTCCTTGAGGGGGGCAATGAGCAGTTCTTC.

Notes on this clonotype: A much larger clone lies a single base off, so this may be a read error. V is TRBV3-1 and J is TRBJ2-6; weak D call: TRBD1 (5 bases). Germline CDR1 reads LGHDT; CDR2 reads YNNKEL (reference sequence). This CDR3 has 16 residues. The CDR3 DNA is TGTGCCAGCAGCCAAGCCGCCATCTCTGGGGCCAACGTCCAGACTTTC. It translates to CASSQAAISGANVQTF.

The table lists this clonotype with many counts. V usage is TRBV6-6 and J usage is TRBJ2-1; TRBD2 agrees at 8 bases. The CDR3 is made up of 15 amino acids. Germline CDR1 and CDR2: MNHNY and SVGAGI (reference sequence). Trimming at V came to 2 bases and at J to 5 bases, leaving 5 bases not matched to a gene. The CDR3 protein is CASSYRGGANNEQFF. The DNA for the CDR3 is TGTGCCAGCAGTTACCGGGGGGGGGCAAACAATGAGCAGTTCTTC.

This clonotype was seen only a few times. This chain connects TRBV4-1 to TRBJ2-3; 12 bases align to TRBD2. J was trimmed by 10 bases and V by 1 base; bases with no gene match: 6. The CDR3 has 15 residues. Germline CDR1 is MGHRA and CDR2 is YSYEKL. In nucleotides, the CDR3 is TGCGCCAGCAGCCAAGTACTAGCGGGGGGAATAGCGCAGTATTTT. This codes for CASSQVLAGGIAQYF.

The genes are TRBV9 and TRBJ2-7, with 7 bases that match TRBD1. The germline CDR1 and CDR2 sequences are SGDLS and YYNGEE. V lost 4 bases to trimming and J lost 7 bases; unmatched junction nucleotides: 14. The CDR3 is 15 amino acids. CDR3 loop: CASSHHGTAPSEQYF. In DNA form, the CDR3 reads TGTGCCAGCAGCCACCACGGGACAGCCCCTAGTGAGCAGTACTTC.

Worth noting for this clonotype: This may be a read error, as it is one base from a much larger clone. The chain uses TRBV6-6 and TRBJ2-2; D is perhaps TRBD2 (5 bases). CDR3 length: 16 residues. Germline V gene sequence: CDR1 MNHNY, CDR2 SVGAGI (reference sequence). The CDR3, as DNA: TGTGCCAGCAGTTACCCCACACCGGCGAACACCGGGGATCTGTTTTTT. This encodes CASSYPTPANTGDLFF.

This clonotype came up a few times. J is TRBJ2-3 and V is TRBV6-6, with 11 bases aligning to TRBD2. V trimming: 2 bases; J trimming: 4 bases; junction bases outside the gene matches: 14. Germline CDR1 is MNHNY and CDR2 is SVGAGI (reference sequence). The CDR3 is 19 residues long. CDR3 nucleotide sequence: TGTGCCAGCAGTTACGGGGCTAGCGGGGGGATCCAACCGGCAGATACGCAGTATTTT. This gives the protein CASSYGASGGIQPADTQYF.

The table lists this clonotype with a few counts. V is TRBV27 and J is TRBJ2-7; D not certain. CDR3 length: 15 amino acids. Trimming stripped 5 bases from V and 2 bases from J, with 16 bases between. Germline assignment: CDR1 MNHEY and CDR2 SMNVEV (reference sequence). The CDR3 coding sequence is TGTGCCAGCAGTCTGACTGGGTTCGAAACCTACGAGCAGTACGTC. Its translation: CASSLTGFETYEQYV.

This sequence joins TRBV6-2 or TRBV6-3 and TRBJ2-1, with 8 nucleotides matching TRBD2. J was trimmed by 6 bases and V by 5 bases; bases with no gene match: 9. CDR1 and CDR2 from the germline V gene are MNHEY and SVGEGT. There are 15 residues in the CDR3. The CDR3, as DNA: TGTGCCAGCAGTCCCTCAGCGGGGGCTCGCAATGAGCAGTTCTTC. Protein product: CASSPSAGARNEQFF.

About this clonotype: This may stem from a read error, because a much larger clone lies one nucleotide away. This rearrangement joins TRBV6-6 to TRBJ2-1; 7 positions agree with TRBD1. The germline gives CDR1 MNHNY, CDR2 SVGAGI (reference sequence). V was clipped by 3 bases and J by 0 bases; unmatched bases: 11. The CDR3 covers 18 residues. CDR3 nucleotides: TGTGCCAGCAGTTATGGGACAGTTTATATGAGCTCCTACAATGAGCAGTTCTTC. Translated, it gives CASSYGTVYMSSYNEQFF.